This T cell receptor (beta chain) was sequenced for a study of T cell responses to AZD1222 COVID-19 vaccine (dated by TCRdb to the early 2020s). Looking at the study overall: AZD1222 recipients given second doses at about 4 weeks or at about 12 weeks were pooled, since spike-specific TCR depth and breadth were not found to differ between the two schedules. Trial participants were enrolled by age into 18-55, 56-69 and 70-plus year subgroups, with about 150, 28 and 57 TCR-sequenced participants respectively. A total of approximately 240 trial participants underwent TCR sequencing, of whom 207 received two doses of AZD1222 and 26 received two doses of the MenACWY control vaccine. Study-wide findings and limitations: After two AZD1222 doses, both the breadth and the depth of spike-specific TCRs were significantly higher than at day 0 and than in MenACWY recipients. Participants were mostly white British, with more females than males. The authors suggested clonal diversity may have been underestimated. Vaccine-associated CD4 TCRs spanned the whole spike protein, with dominant responses in regions 160-218 and 743-854. The 56-69-year group was small, and its depth increase did not reach significance, likely because of low power. Reportedly, close to half of the unique spike-specific TCRs recognized epitopes lying outside the regions that are mutated in the B.1.351 and B.1.1.7 variants. Only five or six AZD1222 recipients were SARS-CoV-2 seropositive at baseline, limiting conclusions about previously exposed vaccinees. No day 14 peak-response samples were available, so repertoires were characterized only after the peak T cell response.

According to the study, the label for this sample's time point signals: baseline before first vaccination. The vaccinee samples were drawn from two UK trials, COV001 and COV002, one of which was a single-blind randomized controlled phase 2/3 trial testing AZD1222 (ChAdOx1 nCoV-19) in healthy adults. For TCRbeta chain sequencing, PBMC samples from trial participants were taken at day 0 and at day 28 after the second dose. The germline V gene gives CDR1 as KGHSH and CDR2 as LQKENI. The CDR3, from cysteine to phenylalanine, totals 15 residues. Of all the DNA, just the CDR3 is kept, 45 bases in frame from base 1. V loses 5 bases at its end and J loses 1 base; junction bases beyond the gene matches: 7. Points on this clone: Its antigen has not been determined. Nothing much larger sits one base from this clone, and base qualities are not available.

The CDR3 regions of human TCRbeta chains were subjected to immunosequencing. Processing in the source paper ran as follows. Repertoire TCRs were checked for matches against a reference library of SARS-CoV-2-specific TCRs that had been generated using the MIRA antigen-specificity platform. Breadth meant the fraction of unique TCRs that were SARS-CoV-2-associated, whereas depth meant the fraction of total T cells that were SARS-CoV-2-associated. Using the MIRA data, every spike-specific TCR was mapped to the spike region that the TCR reacted to and assigned to either a CD4 or a CD8 class. Log10-transformed breadth and depth values were compared by one-way ANOVA with Sidak's multiple comparisons tests. The table was pulled from immuneACCESS by TCRdb, which kept in-frame rearrangements only. Such tables lose some clones; where checked, under half of the loss comes from unresolved V genes, and the rest has no known cause. That table gives V, J and clone size, and the DNA gave D and trimming. This sample has more than 110,000 clones in its table, and 92% of those were observed once. The ten largest make up roughly 3.1% of the sample.

Source: peripheral blood, taken on day 0 of AZD1222 vaccination. This receptor chain uses TRBV18 and TRBJ1-1, with 7 bases in between that match TRBD1. This sequence was found in an adult in good health. The nucleotide sequence reads TGTGCCAGCTCATCAGGGGGAGGGGGGAACACTGAAGCTTTCTTT. It translates as CASSSGGGGNTEAFF.